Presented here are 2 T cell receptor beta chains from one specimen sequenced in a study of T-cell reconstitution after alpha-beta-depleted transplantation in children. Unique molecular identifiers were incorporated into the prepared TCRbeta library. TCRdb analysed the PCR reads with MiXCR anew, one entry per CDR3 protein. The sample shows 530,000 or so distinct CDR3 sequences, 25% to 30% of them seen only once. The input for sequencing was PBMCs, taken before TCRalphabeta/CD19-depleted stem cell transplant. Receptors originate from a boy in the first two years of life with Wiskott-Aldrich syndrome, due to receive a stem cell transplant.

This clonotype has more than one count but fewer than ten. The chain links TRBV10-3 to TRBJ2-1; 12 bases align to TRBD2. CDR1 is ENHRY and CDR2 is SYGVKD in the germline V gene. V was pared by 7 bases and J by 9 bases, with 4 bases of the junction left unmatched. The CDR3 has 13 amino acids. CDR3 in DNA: TGTGCCATCAAGGGGGGACTAGCGGGTGAGCAGTTCTTC. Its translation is CAIKGGLAGEQFF.

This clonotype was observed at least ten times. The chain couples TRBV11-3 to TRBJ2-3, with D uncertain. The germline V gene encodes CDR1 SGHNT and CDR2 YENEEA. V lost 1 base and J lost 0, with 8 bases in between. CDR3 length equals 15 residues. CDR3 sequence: CASSLGAASTDTQYF. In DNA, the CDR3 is TGTGCCAGCAGCTTAGGAGCAGCCAGCACAGATACGCAGTATTTT. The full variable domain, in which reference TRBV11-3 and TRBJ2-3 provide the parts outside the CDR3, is EAGVVQSPRYKIIEKKQPVAFWCNPISGHNTLYWYLQNLGQGPELLIRYENEEAVDDSQLPKDRFSAERLKGVDSTLKIQPAELGDSAVYLCASSLGAASTDTQYFGPGTRLTVL.